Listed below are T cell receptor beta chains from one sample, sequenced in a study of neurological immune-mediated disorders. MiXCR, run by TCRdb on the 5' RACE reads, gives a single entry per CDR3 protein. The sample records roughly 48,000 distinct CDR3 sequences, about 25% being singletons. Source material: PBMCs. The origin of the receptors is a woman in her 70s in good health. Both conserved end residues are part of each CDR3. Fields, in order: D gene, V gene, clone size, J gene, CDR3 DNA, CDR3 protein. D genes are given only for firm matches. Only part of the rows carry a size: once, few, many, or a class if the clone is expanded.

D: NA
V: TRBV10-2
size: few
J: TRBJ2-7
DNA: TGCGCCAGCAATAAAGGGGTCACCTACGAGCAGTACTTC
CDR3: CASNKGVTYEQYF

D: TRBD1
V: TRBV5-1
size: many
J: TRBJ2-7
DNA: TGCGCCAGCAGCTTCGGGACAGCTTCCTACGAGCAGTACTTC
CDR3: CASSFGTASYEQYF

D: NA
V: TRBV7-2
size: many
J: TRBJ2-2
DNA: TGTGCCAGCAGCCCGGGACTGTTCACCGGGGAGCTGTTTTTT
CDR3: CASSPGLFTGELFF

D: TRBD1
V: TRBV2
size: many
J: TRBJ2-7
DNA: TGTGCCAGCAGCGGACAGGTCGAGGGCGAGCAGTACTTC
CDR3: CASSGQVEGEQYF

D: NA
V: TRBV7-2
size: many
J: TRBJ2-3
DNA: TGTGCCAGCAGCTTTGGAGTCGTTGCTAGCACAGATACGCAGTATTTT
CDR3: CASSFGVVASTDTQYF

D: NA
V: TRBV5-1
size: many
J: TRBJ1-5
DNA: TGCGCCAGCAGCCGGGAGGGTGCTCAGCCCCAGCATTTT
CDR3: CASSREGAQPQHF

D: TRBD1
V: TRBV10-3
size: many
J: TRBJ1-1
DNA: TGTGCCATCAGCCACCTGGGACAGAGGAACACTGAAGCTTTCTTT
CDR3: CAISHLGQRNTEAFF

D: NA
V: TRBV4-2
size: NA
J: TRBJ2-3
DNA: TGTGCCAGCAGCCAAGATCTTGGTCTAGCCGGCACAGATACGCAGTATTTT
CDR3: CASSQDLGLAGTDTQYF

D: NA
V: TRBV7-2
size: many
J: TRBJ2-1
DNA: TGTGCCAGCAGCTTTTATGGACTTACATACAATGAGCAGTTCTTC
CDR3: CASSFYGLTYNEQFF

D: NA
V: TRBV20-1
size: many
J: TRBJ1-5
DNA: TGCAGTGCTAGCCTCAATAGCAATCAGCCCCAGCATTTT
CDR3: CSASLNSNQPQHF

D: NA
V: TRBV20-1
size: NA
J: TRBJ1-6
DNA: TGCAGTGCTAGAGACGCGGGGCCGGGGTCACCCCTCCACTTT
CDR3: CSARDAGPGSPLHF

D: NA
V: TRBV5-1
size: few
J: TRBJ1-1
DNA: TGCGCCAGCAGCTCGATGAGCGTCGACACTGAAGCTTTCTTT
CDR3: CASSSMSVDTEAFF

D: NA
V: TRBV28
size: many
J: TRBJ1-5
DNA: TGTGCCAGCAGTCCGGTCTATAGCAATCAGCCCCAGCATTTT
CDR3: CASSPVYSNQPQHF

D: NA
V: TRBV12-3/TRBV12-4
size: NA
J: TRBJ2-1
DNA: TGTGCCAGCAGTTTAGAGACGGGAGCGTCCTACAATGAGCAGTTCTTC
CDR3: CASSLETGASYNEQFF

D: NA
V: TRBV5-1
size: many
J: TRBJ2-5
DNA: TGCGCCAGCAGCCTACGGACAGCCCCGGAAGAGACCCAGTACTTC
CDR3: CASSLRTAPEETQYF

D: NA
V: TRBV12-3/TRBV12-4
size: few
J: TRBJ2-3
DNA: TGTGCCAGCAGCGGGCTGTACACAGATACGCAGTATTTT
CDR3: CASSGLYTDTQYF

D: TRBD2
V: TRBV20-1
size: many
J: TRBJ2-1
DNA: TGCAGTGCTCGGATCTGGACTAGCGGGAGGACCCGGTACAATGAGCAGTTCTTC
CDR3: CSARIWTSGRTRYNEQFF

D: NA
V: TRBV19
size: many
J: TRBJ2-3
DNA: TGTGCCAGTAGTATGGGCTCCTCTAGCACAGATACGCAGTATTTT
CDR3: CASSMGSSSTDTQYF

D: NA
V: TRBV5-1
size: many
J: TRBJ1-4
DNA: TGCGCCAGCAGCTTGGGGACAGAGAATGAAAAACTGTTTTTT
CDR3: CASSLGTENEKLFF

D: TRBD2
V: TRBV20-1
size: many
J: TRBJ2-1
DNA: TGCAGTGCTAGAGATCGCAGGCTAGCGGACAATGAGCAGTTCTTC
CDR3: CSARDRRLADNEQFF

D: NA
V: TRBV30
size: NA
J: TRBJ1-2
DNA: TGTGCCAGTCCCGACCGGCAGGCCAACTATGGCTACACCTTC
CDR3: CASPDRQANYGYTF

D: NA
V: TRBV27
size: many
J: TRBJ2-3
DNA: TGTGCCAGCAGTGTGGCCCGACAGAACAAGCAGTATTTT
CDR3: CASSVARQNKQYF

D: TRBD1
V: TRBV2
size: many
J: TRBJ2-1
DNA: TGTGCCAGCAGACAGGGGGCGTCCAATGAGCAGTTCTTC
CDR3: CASRQGASNEQFF

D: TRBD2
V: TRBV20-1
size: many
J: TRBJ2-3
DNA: TGCAGCCCAACCATAGCGGGAGGGCGTCAAGATACGCAGTATTTT
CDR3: CSPTIAGGRQDTQYF

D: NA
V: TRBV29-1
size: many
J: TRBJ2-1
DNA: TGCAGCGCCTCACGGGGGCAGGATGAGCAGTTCTTC
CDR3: CSASRGQDEQFF

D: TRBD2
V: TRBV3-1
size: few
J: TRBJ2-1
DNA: TGTGCCAGCAGCCAATCCGGGACTATCAATGAGCAGTTCTTC
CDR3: CASSQSGTINEQFF

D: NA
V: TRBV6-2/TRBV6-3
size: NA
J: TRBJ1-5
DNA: TGTGCCAGCAGGGAAATTTATCAGCCCCAGCATTTT
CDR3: CASREIYQPQHF

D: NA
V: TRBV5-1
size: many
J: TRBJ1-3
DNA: TGCGCCAGCAGCTTGGAACCGACAAACGGCGGAAACACCATATATTTT
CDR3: CASSLEPTNGGNTIYF

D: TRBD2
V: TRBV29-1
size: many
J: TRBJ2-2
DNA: TGCAGCGTGGCGGGGGTACTAGATGGCGGGGAGCTGTTTTTT
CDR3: CSVAGVLDGGELFF

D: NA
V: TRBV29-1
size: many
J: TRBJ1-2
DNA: TGCAGCGTCGACTGGGGTTCTTATGGCTACACCTTC
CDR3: CSVDWGSYGYTF

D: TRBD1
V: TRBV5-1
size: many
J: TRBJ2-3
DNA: TGCGCCAGCAGCTGGAACAGGGGGGACCTCAGGACAGATACGCAGTATTTT
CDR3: CASSWNRGDLRTDTQYF

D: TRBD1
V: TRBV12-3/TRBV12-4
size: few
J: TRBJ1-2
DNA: TGTGCCAGCAGGACCGGGACAGGGGCCTATGGCTACACCTTC
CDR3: CASRTGTGAYGYTF

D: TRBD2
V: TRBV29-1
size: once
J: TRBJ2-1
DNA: TGCAGCGTTGTAAACTGGGGGGGCTCCTACAATGAGCAGTTCTTC
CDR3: CSVVNWGGSYNEQFF

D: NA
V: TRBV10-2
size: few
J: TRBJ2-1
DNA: TGCGCCAGCAGTGAAGGAAAGGGGGTGGTCCCGAATGAGCAGTTCTTC
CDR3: CASSEGKGVVPNEQFF

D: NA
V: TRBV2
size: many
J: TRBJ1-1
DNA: TGTGCCAGCAGGGAGAAATCCACCGTGGGAACTGAAGCTTTCTTT
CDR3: CASREKSTVGTEAFF

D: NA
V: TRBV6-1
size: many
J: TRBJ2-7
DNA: TGTGCCAGCAGTGAGAAGAGGGGAGAGCAGTACTTC
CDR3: CASSEKRGEQYF

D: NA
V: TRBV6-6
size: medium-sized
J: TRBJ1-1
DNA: TGTGCCAGCAGTTACTCCCCTGGGACTGAAGCTTTCTTT
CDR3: CASSYSPGTEAFF

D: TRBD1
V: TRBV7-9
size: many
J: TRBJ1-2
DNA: TGTGCCAGCAGCTTACAGGGGGCGGGCTATGGCTACACCTTC
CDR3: CASSLQGAGYGYTF

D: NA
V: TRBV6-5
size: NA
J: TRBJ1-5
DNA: TGTGCCAGCAGTGCCCAGGGCAATCAGCCCCAGCATTTT
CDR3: CASSAQGNQPQHF

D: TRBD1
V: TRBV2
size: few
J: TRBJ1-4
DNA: TGTGCCAGCAGACCGGGACAGGGCACAACTAATGAAAAACTGTTTTTT
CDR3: CASRPGQGTTNEKLFF

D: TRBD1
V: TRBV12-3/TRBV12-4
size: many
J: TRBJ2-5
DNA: TGTGCCAGCAGTCGGACAGGGGGCGAGACCCAGTACTTC
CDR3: CASSRTGGETQYF

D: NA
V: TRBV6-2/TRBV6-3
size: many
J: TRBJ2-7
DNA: TGTGCCAGCAACCGTTACGTAGGAACTTTTTCCTACGAGCAGTACTTC
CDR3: CASNRYVGTFSYEQYF

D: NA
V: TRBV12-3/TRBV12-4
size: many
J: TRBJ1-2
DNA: TGTGCCAGCGGGGAATGGGTAGCGGGTGGCTACACCTTC
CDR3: CASGEWVAGGYTF

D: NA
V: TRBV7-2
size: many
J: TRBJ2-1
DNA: TGTGCCAGCGGCGGCCGTAACCGGAATGAGCAGTTCTTC
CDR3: CASGGRNRNEQFF